The T cell receptor (beta chain) described here comes from a study of graft-versus-host responses after intestinal transplantation. Study summary: Grafts that recipients had were multivisceral, liver-intestinal, or isolated intestinal transplants.

On this clone itself: Its target is not known.

Broader study findings: Ileal or blood samples showed some GvH clones first, and such clones were also found in recipient marrow. Among circulating GvH clones, peak levels were associated with early post-transplant declines in HvG clones.

Germline V gene lookup returns CDR1 SGHRS and CDR2 YFSETQ. There are 16 residues in the CDR3. The J segment lost 2 bases and the V segment lost 3 bases, leaving 5 bases of the junction unmatched. Measured with immunoSEQ multiplex PCR; TCRdb has only the in-frame clones, and not every one. There are tens of thousands of clones in the sample; approximately 91% occur only once, and 2% to 2.5% lies in the top ten. The TCR comes from a human donor who was the organ donor for an intestinal transplant. The sample consisted of unstimulated CD4+ T cells sorted from spleen or lymph node cells, taken before transplant. The rearrangement links TRBV5-1 to TRBJ2-3, with 11 bases matching TRBD2. CDR3 nucleotides: TGCGCCAGCAGCTCAGGGACTAGCGGTCCCACAGATACGCAGTATTTT. It translates to CASSSGTSGPTDTQYF.